This T cell receptor (beta chain) was recovered during a study of T-cell reconstitution after alpha-beta-depleted transplantation in children. Unique molecular identifiers were used in preparing the TCRbeta library. TCRdb called the PCR reads again in MiXCR, with one record for every CDR3 protein. This sample has 90,000 to 100,000 distinct CDR3 sequences, with less than 25% found just once. The V end was cut by 3 bases, the J end by 3 bases, with 13 bases between. This CDR3 region has 14 residues. Germline V lookup: CDR1 DFQATT, CDR2 SNEGSKA (reference sequence). The study's findings and limits: When one year had passed after transplant, most T-cell counts and diversity came from newly produced T cells.

This clonotype has a handful of counts. What it recognizes is unknown. The rearrangement joins TRBV20-1 to TRBJ2-3, with TRBD2 as a possible D gene (6 bases). Sample: PBMCs, taken before TCRalphabeta/CD19-depleted stem cell transplant. This clonotype originated in a boy aged 2-9 years with acute lymphoblastic leukemia, due to receive a stem cell transplant. The CDR3: CSASGGTLTDTQYF. CDR3 DNA: TGCAGTGCTAGCGGAGGGACCCTAACAGATACGCAGTATTTT.